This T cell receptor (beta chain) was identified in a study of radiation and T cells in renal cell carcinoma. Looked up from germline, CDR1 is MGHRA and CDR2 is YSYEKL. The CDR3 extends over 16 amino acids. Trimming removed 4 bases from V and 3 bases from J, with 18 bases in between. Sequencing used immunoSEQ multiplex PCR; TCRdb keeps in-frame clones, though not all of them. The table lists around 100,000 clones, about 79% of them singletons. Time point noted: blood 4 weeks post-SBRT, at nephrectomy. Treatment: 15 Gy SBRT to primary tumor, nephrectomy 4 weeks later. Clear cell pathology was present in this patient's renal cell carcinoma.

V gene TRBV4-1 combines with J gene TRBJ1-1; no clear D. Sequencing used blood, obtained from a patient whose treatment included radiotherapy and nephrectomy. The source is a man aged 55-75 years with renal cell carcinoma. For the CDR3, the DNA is TGCGCCAGCAGCCCCCTCAGTGTCCGCATAGACACTGAAGCTTTCTTT. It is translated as CASSPLSVRIDTEAFF.